Shown below are 12 T cell receptor beta chains from a single sample sequenced in a study of CD4 T cells in relation to SARS-CoV-2 and coronaviruses. TCRdb's copy holds only in-frame clones and misses some; the assay was immunoSEQ multiplex PCR. The sample carries 32,000 or so clones, 70% to 85% recorded once. CD4+ T cells from unexposed donors were obtained before the COVID-19 pandemic (2011-2018). Isolation of CD4+ T cells took place after 10 days in culture. No antigen has been assigned to these receptors. Sequenced material: CD4+ T cells from PBMCs, cultured in vitro. These receptors all come from a human donor in good health.

In this sample, this clone turned up once. The chain joins TRBV6-2 or TRBV6-3 to TRBJ2-5; 7 bases match TRBD1. J gave up 4 bases and V 0 bases, and 8 bases lay outside the gene matches. The CDR3 covers 16 residues. The germline V gene encodes CDR1 MNHEY and CDR2 SVGEGT. The CDR3 DNA sequence: TGTGCCAGCAGTTACTCGAGTTGGACAGGCGGAGAGACCCAGTACTTC. It codes for CASSYSSWTGGETQYF.

This clone was seen more than once but under ten times. The genes are TRBV2 and TRBJ2-7, with D possibly being TRBD2 (5 bases). The CDR3 consists of 12 residues. Between the trimmed V and J ends, which lost 8 bases and 2 bases, there was a span of 10 bases. The germline gives CDR1 SNHLY, CDR2 FYNNEI. Written as DNA, the CDR3 is TGTGCCAGCCGGGGAGACCCCTACGAGCAGTACTTC. Amino acids: CASRGDPYEQYF.

This clone was detected only a few times. This rearrangement joins TRBV19 to TRBJ1-6; D unclear. The CDR3 has 14 amino acids. CDR1 is LNHDA and CDR2 is SQIVND in the germline V gene (reference sequence). V lost 1 base and J 6 bases, leaving 7 bases between the germline ends. The CDR3 DNA reads TGTGCCAGTAGTATAGGGACGACTAATTCACCCCTCCACTTT. This translates into CASSIGTTNSPLHF. The full variable domain, completed using reference TRBV19 and TRBJ1-6, is DGGITQSPKYLFRKEGQNVTLSCEQNLNHDAMYWYRQDPGQGLRLIYYSQIVNDFQKGDIAEGYSVSREKKESFPLTVTSAQKNPTAFYLCASSIGTTNSPLHFGNGTRLTVT.

The gene calls are TRBV7-8 and TRBJ2-1, with D tentatively TRBD2 (5 bases). CDR1 SGHVS and CDR2 FQNEAQ come from the germline V gene. The CDR3 has 15 amino acids. V lost 0 bases and J 0 bases, leaving 6 bases between the germline ends. The CDR3 loop reads CASSLAGSSYNEQFF. DNA of the CDR3: TGTGCCAGCAGCTTAGCGGGGAGCTCCTACAATGAGCAGTTCTTC.

J is TRBJ2-2 and V is TRBV11-2, with 9 bases fitting TRBD1. V shed 6 bases, J shed 6 bases, and the junction held 8 bases outside the gene matches. The CDR3 covers 15 residues. Looked up from germline, CDR1 is SGHAT and CDR2 is FQNNGV. CDR3 DNA sequence: TGTGCCAGCAGACGGGACAGGGTGAGAGCCGGGGAGCTGTTTTTT. This encodes CASRRDRVRAGELFF.

The V and J genes are TRBV19 and TRBJ1-3; D is unresolved. V was clipped by 5 bases and J by 5 bases, with 13 bases between them. The CDR3 is 14 residues long. Germline V gene data show CDR1 as LNHDA and CDR2 as SQIVND (reference sequence). The CDR3 bases are TGTGCCAGTAGTCCCGACGGTGGTCGAAACACCATATATTTT. This encodes CASSPDGGRNTIYF.

V and J are TRBV5-5 and TRBJ2-3; TRBD2 agrees at 7 bases. Germline V lookup: CDR1 SGHKS, CDR2 YYEKEE (reference sequence). Unmatched junction bases numbered 9, after V lost 3 bases and J lost 2 bases. There are 16 residues in the CDR3. The DNA of the CDR3 is TGTGCCAGCAGCTCGCTCCCGCGGGAGTTCACAGATACGCAGTATTTT. Its translation: CASSSLPREFTDTQYF.

The rearrangement uses TRBV5-4 and TRBJ2-2; D is ambiguous. The V end was cut by 5 bases, the J end by 3 bases, with 14 bases between. The CDR3 sequence is 15 residues long. The germline gives CDR1 SGHNT, CDR2 YYREEE (reference sequence). CDR3 sequence (DNA): TGTGCCAGCAGTCTGGAAGCCGGTCACACCGGGGAGCTGTTTTTT. It encodes CASSLEAGHTGELFF.

The chain uses TRBV5-1 and TRBJ2-3; D is unclear. Trimming removed 4 bases at V and 6 bases at J, with 18 bases between. The CDR3 has 15 amino acids. Germline lookup yields CDR1 SGHRS and CDR2 YFSETQ. CDR3 sequence reads: CASSTGPRGSDTQYF. CDR3 in DNA: TGCGCCAGCAGCACTGGCCCCCGAGGATCCGATACGCAGTATTTT.

V is TRBV6-5 and J is TRBJ2-5, with 9 positions matching TRBD1. This CDR3 comprises 15 residues. Germline loops: CDR1 MNHEY, CDR2 SVGAGI. The V segment lost 7 bases and the J segment 5 bases; nucleotides outside the gene matches: 11. In nucleotides, the CDR3 is TGTGCCAGCATGCCAGGGACAGGGAGTGGGGAGACCCAGTACTTC. This codes for CASMPGTGSGETQYF.

In this sample, this clone turned up a few times. The chain uses TRBV19 and TRBJ2-1; 8 bases match TRBD2. Germline loops: CDR1 LNHDA, CDR2 SQIVND (reference sequence). CDR3 length equals 16 residues. The ends lost 3 bases at V and 0 bases at J; junction bases unmatched: 4. CDR3 sequence (DNA): TGTGCCAGTAGTATGCTAGCGGGCGTCTCCTACAATGAGCAGTTCTTC. This codes for CASSMLAGVSYNEQFF.

The chain has TRBV7-9 and TRBJ1-3; D remains unclear. Germline V gene sequence: CDR1 SEHNR, CDR2 FQNEAQ (reference sequence). The ends were cut back, 5 bases at V and 6 bases at J, with 11 bases in the middle. The CDR3 is made up of 13 amino acids. CDR3 region: CASSLRLQNTIYF. DNA of the CDR3: TGTGCCAGCAGCCTACGCCTGCAAAACACCATATATTTT.